These 4 T cell receptor beta chains originate from one sample sequenced in a study of PD-1 blockade in classical Hodgkin lymphoma. Sequencing used immunoSEQ multiplex PCR; TCRdb keeps in-frame clones, though not all of them. The table shows about 150,000 clones, with about 81% occurring only once. Each and every patient relapsed after autologous stem cell transplantation, and patients got differing brentuximab vedotin exposure. Specimen: peripheral blood mononuclear cells (PBMCs), collected before the second cycle of nivolumab. These receptors came from a human donor with classical Hodgkin lymphoma.

The chain uses TRBV7-9 and TRBJ1-1; unclear D gene. From germline, CDR1 is SEHNR and CDR2 FQNEAQ (reference sequence). This CDR3 has 14 amino acids. V shed 3 bases and J shed 7 bases, with 15 bases lying between them. As DNA, the CDR3 is TGTGCCAGCAGCTTCCTTACAGAGACCGGTGAAGCTTTCTTT. Protein: CASSFLTETGEAFF.

This clone was seen a handful of times. This chain links TRBV9 with TRBJ2-6; D is undetermined. The germline gives CDR1 SGDLS, CDR2 YYNGEE. This CDR3 is built from 14 residues. Trimming removed 6 bases from V and 2 bases from J, with 9 bases in between. The CDR3 here is CASTRQAGANVLTF. The DNA for the CDR3 is TGTGCCAGCACCCGTCAGGCTGGGGCCAACGTCCTGACTTTC.

This sequence joins TRBV7-3 and TRBJ2-1; no definite D call. The CDR3 totals 15 residues. Per germline, CDR1 SGHTA and CDR2 FQGTGA. Trimming took 1 base from V and 0 from J, leaving 7 bases between them. Written as DNA, the CDR3 is TGTGCCAGCAGCTTAAATGCTAACTCCTACAATGAGCAGTTCTTC. Its translation is CASSLNANSYNEQFF.

The chain carries TRBV4-2 and TRBJ1-2; 8 nucleotides line up with TRBD1. The V segment lost 5 bases and the J segment 6 bases; nucleotides outside the gene matches: 2. CDR1 and CDR2 from the germline V gene are LGHNA and YNFKEQ. The CDR3 sequence is 12 residues long. As DNA, the CDR3 is TGTGCCAGCAGCTTGGGACAGGATGGCTACACCTTC. Translated, it gives CASSLGQDGYTF.